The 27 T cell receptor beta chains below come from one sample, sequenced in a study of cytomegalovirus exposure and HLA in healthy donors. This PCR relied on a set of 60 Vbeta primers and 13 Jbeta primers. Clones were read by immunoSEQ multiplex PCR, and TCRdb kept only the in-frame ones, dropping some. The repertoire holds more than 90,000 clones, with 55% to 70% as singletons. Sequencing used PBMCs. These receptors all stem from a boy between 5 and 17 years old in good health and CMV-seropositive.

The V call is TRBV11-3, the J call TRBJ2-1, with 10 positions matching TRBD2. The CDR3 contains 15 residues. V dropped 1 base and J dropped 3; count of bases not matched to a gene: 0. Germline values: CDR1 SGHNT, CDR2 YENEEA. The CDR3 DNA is TGTGCCAGCAGCTTAGGGACTAGCGGCTACAATGAGCAGTTCTTC. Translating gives CASSLGTSGYNEQFF.

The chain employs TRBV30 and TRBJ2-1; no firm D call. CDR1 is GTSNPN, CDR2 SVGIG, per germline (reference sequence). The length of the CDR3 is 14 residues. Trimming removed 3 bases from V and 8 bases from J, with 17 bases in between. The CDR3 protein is CAWRSRTSLDEQFF. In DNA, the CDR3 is TGTGCCTGGAGGTCCCGAACATCCCTGGATGAGCAGTTCTTC. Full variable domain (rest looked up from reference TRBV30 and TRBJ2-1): SQTIHQWPATLVQPVGSPLSLECTVEGTSNPNLYWYRQAAGRGLQLLFYSVGIGQISSEVPQNLSASRPQDRQFILSSKKLLLSDSGFYLCAWRSRTSLDEQFFGPGTRLTVL.

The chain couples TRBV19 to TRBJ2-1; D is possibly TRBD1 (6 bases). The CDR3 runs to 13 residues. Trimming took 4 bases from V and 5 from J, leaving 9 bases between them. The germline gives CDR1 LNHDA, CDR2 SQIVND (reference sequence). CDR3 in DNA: TGTGCCAGTAGTAAGAGGACAGACAATGAGCAGTTCTTC. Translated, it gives CASSKRTDNEQFF. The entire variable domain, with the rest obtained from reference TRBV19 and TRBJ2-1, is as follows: DGGITQSPKYLFRKEGQNVTLSCEQNLNHDAMYWYRQDPGQGLRLIYYSQIVNDFQKGDIAEGYSVSREKKESFPLTVTSAQKNPTAFYLCASSKRTDNEQFFGPGTRLTVL.

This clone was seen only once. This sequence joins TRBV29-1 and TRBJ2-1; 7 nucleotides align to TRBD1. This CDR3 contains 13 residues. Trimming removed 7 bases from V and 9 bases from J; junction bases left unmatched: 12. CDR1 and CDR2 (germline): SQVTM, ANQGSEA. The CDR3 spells CSASTGSYLEQFF. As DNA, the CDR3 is TGCAGCGCCTCGACAGGGTCCTATCTTGAGCAGTTCTTC.

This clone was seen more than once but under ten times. The CDR3 nucleotides are TGCGCCAGCAGCCACCAGGGGGGAGAGACCCAGTACTTC. Its protein is CASSHQGGETQYF. The rearrangement links TRBV4-3 to TRBJ2-5; maybe TRBD1 (7 bases). This CDR3 comprises 13 residues. The V gene's germline CDR1 is LGHNA and CDR2 YSLEER. V was trimmed by 3 bases and J by 4 bases, leaving 9 bases between them.

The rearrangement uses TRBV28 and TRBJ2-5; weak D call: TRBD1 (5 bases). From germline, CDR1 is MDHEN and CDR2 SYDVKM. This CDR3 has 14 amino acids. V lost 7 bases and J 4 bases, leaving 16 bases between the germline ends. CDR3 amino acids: CASNPGRRGETQYF. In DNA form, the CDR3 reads TGTGCCAGCAACCCGGGTCGAAGGGGAGAGACCCAGTACTTC.

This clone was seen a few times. The CDR3 DNA is TGCGCCAGCTCCTACTCTCTCGCGAACACCGGGGAGCTGTTTTTT. Translation gives CASSYSLANTGELFF. This chain joins TRBV4-3 and TRBJ2-2; D gene unclear. The CDR3 length is 15 residues. V lost 8 bases to trimming and J lost 0 bases, with 13 bases between them. Germline CDR1 reads LGHNA; CDR2 reads YSLEER.

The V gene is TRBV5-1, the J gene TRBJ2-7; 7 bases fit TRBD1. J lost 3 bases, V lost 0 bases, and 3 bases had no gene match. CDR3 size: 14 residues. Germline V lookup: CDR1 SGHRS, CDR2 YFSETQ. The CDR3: CASSLETGDYEQYF. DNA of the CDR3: TGCGCCAGCAGCTTGGAAACAGGGGACTACGAGCAGTACTTC.

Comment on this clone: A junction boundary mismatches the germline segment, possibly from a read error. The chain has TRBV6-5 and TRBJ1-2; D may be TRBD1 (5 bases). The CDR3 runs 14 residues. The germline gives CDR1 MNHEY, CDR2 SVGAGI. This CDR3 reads CASSYSGVDYGYPF. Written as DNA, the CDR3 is TGTGCCAGCAGTTACTCAGGGGTGGACTATGGCTACCCCTTC.

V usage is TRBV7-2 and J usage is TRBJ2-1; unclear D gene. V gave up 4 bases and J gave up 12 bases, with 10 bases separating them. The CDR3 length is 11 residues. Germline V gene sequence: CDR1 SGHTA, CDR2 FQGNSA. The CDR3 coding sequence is TGTGCCAGCAGCTCCCTCTATGGGCAGTTCTTC. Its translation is CASSSLYGQFF.

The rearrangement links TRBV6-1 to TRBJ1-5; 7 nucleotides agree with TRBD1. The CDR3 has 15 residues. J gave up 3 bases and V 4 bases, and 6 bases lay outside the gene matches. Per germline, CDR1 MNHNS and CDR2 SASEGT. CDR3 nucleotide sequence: TGTGCCAGCAGTGCGGAAACAGGGGTCAATCAGCCCCAGCATTTT. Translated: CASSAETGVNQPQHF.

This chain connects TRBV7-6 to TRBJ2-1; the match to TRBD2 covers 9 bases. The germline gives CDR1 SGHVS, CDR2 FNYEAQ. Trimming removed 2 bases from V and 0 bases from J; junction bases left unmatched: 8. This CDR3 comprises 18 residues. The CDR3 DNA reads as TGTGCCAGCAGCTTAAGTACTAGCGGGTCAATCTCCTACAATGAGCAGTTCTTC. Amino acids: CASSLSTSGSISYNEQFF.

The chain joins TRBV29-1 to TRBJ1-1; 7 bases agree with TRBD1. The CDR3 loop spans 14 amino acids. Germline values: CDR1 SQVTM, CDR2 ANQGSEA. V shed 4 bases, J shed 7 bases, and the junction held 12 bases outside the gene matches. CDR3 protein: CSVVKAGGRGEAFF. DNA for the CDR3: TGCAGCGTTGTTAAGGCAGGGGGTCGGGGTGAAGCTTTCTTT. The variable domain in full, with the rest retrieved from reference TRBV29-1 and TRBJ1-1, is SAVISQKPSRDICQRGTSLTIQCQVDSQVTMMFWYRQQPGQSLTLIATANQGSEATYESGFVIDKFPISRPNLTFSTLTVSNMSPEDSSIYLCSVVKAGGRGEAFFGQGTRLTVV.

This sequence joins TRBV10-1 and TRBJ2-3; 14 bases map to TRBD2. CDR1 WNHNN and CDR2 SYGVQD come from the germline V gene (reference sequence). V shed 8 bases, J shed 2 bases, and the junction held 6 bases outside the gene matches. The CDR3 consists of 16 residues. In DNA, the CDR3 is TGCGCCAGCTCGGGACTAGCGGGGGCTCCCACAGATACGCAGTATTTT. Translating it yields CASSGLAGAPTDTQYF.

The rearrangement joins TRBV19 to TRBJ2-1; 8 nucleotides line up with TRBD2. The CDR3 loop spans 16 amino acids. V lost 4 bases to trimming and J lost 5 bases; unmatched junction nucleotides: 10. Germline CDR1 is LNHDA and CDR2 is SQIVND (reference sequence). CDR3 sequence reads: CASSKNSGVFNNEQFF. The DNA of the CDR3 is TGTGCCAGTAGTAAAAATAGCGGGGTCTTCAACAATGAGCAGTTCTTC. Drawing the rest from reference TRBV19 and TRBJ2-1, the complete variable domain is DGGITQSPKYLFRKEGQNVTLSCEQNLNHDAMYWYRQDPGQGLRLIYYSQIVNDFQKGDIAEGYSVSREKKESFPLTVTSAQKNPTAFYLCASSKNSGVFNNEQFFGPGTRLTVL.

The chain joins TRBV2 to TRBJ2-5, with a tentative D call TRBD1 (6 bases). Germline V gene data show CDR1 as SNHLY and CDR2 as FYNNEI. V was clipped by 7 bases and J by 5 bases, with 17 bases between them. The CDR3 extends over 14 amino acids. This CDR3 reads CASTATGRGETQYF. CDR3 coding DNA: TGTGCCAGCACGGCCACAGGGCGAGGGGAGACCCAGTACTTC.

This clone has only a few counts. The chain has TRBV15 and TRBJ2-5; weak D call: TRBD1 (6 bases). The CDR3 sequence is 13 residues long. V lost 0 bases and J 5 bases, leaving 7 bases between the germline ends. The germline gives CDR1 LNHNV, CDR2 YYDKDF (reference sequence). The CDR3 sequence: CATSRDQGETQYF. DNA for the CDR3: TGTGCCACCAGCAGAGATCAGGGGGAGACCCAGTACTTC.

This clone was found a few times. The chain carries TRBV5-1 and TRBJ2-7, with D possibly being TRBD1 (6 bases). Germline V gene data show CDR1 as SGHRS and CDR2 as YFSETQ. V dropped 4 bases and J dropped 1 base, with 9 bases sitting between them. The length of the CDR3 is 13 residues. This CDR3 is CASSVQGSYEQYF. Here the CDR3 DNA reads TGCGCCAGCAGCGTACAGGGTTCCTACGAGCAGTACTTC.

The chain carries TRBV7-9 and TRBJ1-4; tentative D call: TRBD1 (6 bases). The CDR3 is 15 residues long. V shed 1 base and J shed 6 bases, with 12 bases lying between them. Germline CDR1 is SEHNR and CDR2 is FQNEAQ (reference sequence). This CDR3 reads CASSLGQGRDEKLFF. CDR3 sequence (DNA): TGTGCCAGCAGCTTAGGTCAGGGGCGGGATGAAAAACTGTTTTTT.

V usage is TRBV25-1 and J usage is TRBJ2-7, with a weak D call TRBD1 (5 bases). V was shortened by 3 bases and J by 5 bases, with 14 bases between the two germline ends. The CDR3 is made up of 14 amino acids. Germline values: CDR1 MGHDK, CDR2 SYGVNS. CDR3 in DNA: TGTGCCAGCAGTGATAAGGACAAGGCTAACGAGCAGTACTTC. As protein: CASSDKDKANEQYF.

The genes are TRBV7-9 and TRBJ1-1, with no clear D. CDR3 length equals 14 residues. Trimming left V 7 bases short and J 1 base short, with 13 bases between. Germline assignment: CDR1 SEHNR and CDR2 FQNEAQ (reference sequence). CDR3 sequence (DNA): TGTGCCAGCATCCTCGGGGTCTCGAACACTGAAGCTTTCTTT. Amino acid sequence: CASILGVSNTEAFF. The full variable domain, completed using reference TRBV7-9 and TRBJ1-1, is DTGVSQNPRHKITKRGQNVTFRCDPISEHNRLYWYRQTLGQGPEFLTYFQNEAQLEKSRLLSDRFSAERPKGSFSTLEIQRTEQGDSAMYLCASILGVSNTEAFFGQGTRLTVV.

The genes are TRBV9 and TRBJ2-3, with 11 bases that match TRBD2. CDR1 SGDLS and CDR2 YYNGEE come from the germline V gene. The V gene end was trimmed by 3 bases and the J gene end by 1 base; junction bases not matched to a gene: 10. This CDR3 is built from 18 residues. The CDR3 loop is CASSASFLAGGGTDTQYF. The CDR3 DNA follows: TGTGCCAGCAGCGCCTCATTCCTAGCGGGAGGAGGCACAGATACGCAGTATTTT.

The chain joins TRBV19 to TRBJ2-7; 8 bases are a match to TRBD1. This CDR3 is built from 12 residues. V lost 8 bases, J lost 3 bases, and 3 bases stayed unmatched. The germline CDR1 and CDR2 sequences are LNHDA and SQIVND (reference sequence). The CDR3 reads CASSDRGYEQYF. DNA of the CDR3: TGTGCCAGTTCAGACAGGGGCTACGAGCAGTACTTC.

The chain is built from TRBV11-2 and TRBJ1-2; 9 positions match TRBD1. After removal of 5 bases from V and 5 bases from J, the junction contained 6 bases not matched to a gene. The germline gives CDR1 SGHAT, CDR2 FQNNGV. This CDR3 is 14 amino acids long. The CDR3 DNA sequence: TGTGCCAGCAGCAGGGACAGGGCACAATATGGCTACACCTTC. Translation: CASSRDRAQYGYTF.

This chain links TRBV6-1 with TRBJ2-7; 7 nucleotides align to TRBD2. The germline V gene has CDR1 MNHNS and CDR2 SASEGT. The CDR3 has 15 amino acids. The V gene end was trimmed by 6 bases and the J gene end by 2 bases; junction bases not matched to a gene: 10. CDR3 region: CASSPPERGTYEQYF. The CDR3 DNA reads TGTGCCAGCAGCCCCCCAGAGCGGGGCACCTACGAGCAGTACTTC.

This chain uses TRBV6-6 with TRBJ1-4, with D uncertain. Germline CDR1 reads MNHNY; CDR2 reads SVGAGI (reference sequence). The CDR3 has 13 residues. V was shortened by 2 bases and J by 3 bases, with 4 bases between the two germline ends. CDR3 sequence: CASSYLSNEKLFF. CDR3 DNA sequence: TGTGCCAGCAGTTACCTCTCTAATGAAAAACTGTTTTTT.

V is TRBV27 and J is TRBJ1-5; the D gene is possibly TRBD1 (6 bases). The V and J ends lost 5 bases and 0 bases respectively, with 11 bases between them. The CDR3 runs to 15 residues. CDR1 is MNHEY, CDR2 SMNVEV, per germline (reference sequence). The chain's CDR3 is CASSTDRSSNQPQHF. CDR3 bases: TGTGCCAGCAGTACCGACAGGAGTAGCAATCAGCCCCAGCATTTT.